This is a list of T cell receptor beta chains from one sample in a study of blood T cell repertoires in COVID-19. This table comes from immunoSEQ multiplex PCR, and its TCRdb copy is limited to in-frame clones, with some not included. Of some 140,000 clones listed, around three quarters were seen once; the top ten hold roughly 1.8%. The sample comprised peripheral blood. The receptors here all came from a man older than 75 with acute or convalescent COVID-19. Both conserved end residues are part of each CDR3. D genes are given only for firm matches. Clone size is given for some rows only: seen once, a few or many times, or a class if the clone is expanded.

D gene	V gene	J gene	clone size	CDR3 DNA	CDR3 protein
TRBD1	TRBV9	TRBJ1-1	NA	TGTGCCAGCAGCGCCATCGGGTGGACAGGGCGGGACACTGAAGCTTTCTTT	CASSAIGWTGRDTEAFF
NA	TRBV7-2	TRBJ2-3	NA	TGTGCCAGCACCACGGCGGGGCCTACGGATACGCAGTATTTT	CASTTAGPTDTQYF
NA	TRBV7-9	TRBJ1-3	NA	TGTGCCAGCAGCTTAGCCGGACAGCCTCACTCTGGAAACACCATATATTTT	CASSLAGQPHSGNTIYF
NA	TRBV12-3/TRBV12-4	TRBJ1-1	NA	TGTGCCAGCAGTTTTGGGGGAGGCACTGAAGCTTTCTTT	CASSFGGGTEAFF
TRBD1	TRBV5-5	TRBJ1-2	NA	TGTGCCAGCAGCTTGGAACAGGGGGCGGATGGCTACACCTTC	CASSLEQGADGYTF
TRBD1	TRBV19	TRBJ1-2	few	TGTGCCAGTAGTATAGCCCGGACAGGGACCGGCTACACCTTC	CASSIARTGTGYTF
TRBD1	TRBV5-1	TRBJ2-1	NA	TGCGCCAGCAGCCCGGGACAGGGGTACAATGAGCAGTTCTTC	CASSPGQGYNEQFF
TRBD1	TRBV30	TRBJ2-7	NA	TGTGCCTGGAGTCATAAGAGACAGGGGGCCGAGCAGTACTTC	CAWSHKRQGAEQYF
NA	TRBV6-5	TRBJ2-5	NA	TGTGCCAGCAGTTGGACCGGGACACTAAAAGAGACCCAGTACTTC	CASSWTGTLKETQYF
TRBD1	TRBV2	TRBJ1-4	NA	TGTGCCAGCAGTGAACAGACAGGGGGCGGTGAAAAACTGTTTTTT	CASSEQTGGGEKLFF
NA	TRBV9	TRBJ2-7	once	TGTGCCAGCAGCGTAGGTCTGGACAGCTCCTACGAGCAGTACTTC	CASSVGLDSSYEQYF
NA	TRBV5-1	TRBJ1-5	NA	TGCGCCAGCAGCCTGGACTCTAATCAGCCCCAGCATTTT	CASSLDSNQPQHF
NA	TRBV12-3/TRBV12-4	TRBJ1-1	NA	TGTGCCAGCAGTGCCCGGGATCTGACTGAAGCTTTCTTT	CASSARDLTEAFF
NA	TRBV19	TRBJ2-3	once	TGTGCCAGTAGTATAGGTAGGGGTGATACGCAGTATTTT	CASSIGRGDTQYF
NA	TRBV20-1	TRBJ1-2	NA	TGCAGTGCTAGTGTCACAGCAAACTATGGCTACACCTTC	CSASVTANYGYTF
TRBD1	TRBV4-2	TRBJ1-1	NA	TGTGCCAGCAGCCGCAGACAGGGCACTGAAGCTTTCTTT	CASSRRQGTEAFF
TRBD2	TRBV11-2	TRBJ2-3	NA	TGTGCCAGCAGCCTCCGGACTAGCGGGGGATTAGATACGCAGTATTTT	CASSLRTSGGLDTQYF
TRBD1	TRBV6-5	TRBJ1-6	NA	TGTGCCAGCAGTCAGGGGGACAAATGGGATTCACCCCTCCACTTT	CASSQGDKWDSPLHF
NA	TRBV7-2	TRBJ2-3	NA	TGTGCCAGCAGCTCCAACCTGCGGACTCTGACAGATACGCAGTATTTT	CASSSNLRTLTDTQYF
NA	TRBV14	TRBJ2-7	NA	TGTGCCAGCAGCCAAGTTGAGGGTTATAGCTCCTACGAGCAGTACTTC	CASSQVEGYSSYEQYF
TRBD1	TRBV5-4	TRBJ1-1	NA	TGTGCCAGCAGCTGGGGACAGAGGAACACTGAAGCTTTCTTT	CASSWGQRNTEAFF
NA	TRBV2	TRBJ1-2	NA	TGTGCCAGCAGTGGCACATATGGCTACACCTTC	CASSGTYGYTF
TRBD1	TRBV2	TRBJ1-5	NA	TGTGCCAGCAGTGTAGACGACAGGGCGGGTCAGCCCCAGCATTTT	CASSVDDRAGQPQHF
NA	TRBV6-5	TRBJ1-4	NA	TGTGCCAGCAGTTACGTGCCGGGTGAAAAACTGTTTTTT	CASSYVPGEKLFF
NA	TRBV5-1	TRBJ2-3	once	TGCGCCAGCAGCTTGGCTGACAGTAGCACAGATACGCAGTATTTT	CASSLADSSTDTQYF
TRBD1	TRBV7-2	TRBJ1-4	NA	TGTGCCAGCAGCTTAGGGGACAGGGTTGAAAAACTGTTTTTT	CASSLGDRVEKLFF
NA	TRBV5-1	TRBJ2-7	NA	TGCGCCAGCAGCCTTCGACAGGGACTCTACGAGCAGTACTTC	CASSLRQGLYEQYF
NA	TRBV10-3	TRBJ2-3	NA	TGTGCCACGCATACGGGGGGCACAGATACGCAGTATTTT	CATHTGGTDTQYF
NA	TRBV25-1	TRBJ1-2	NA	TGTGCCAGCACCACCGGACAGCCCGCAGGGGGCTACACCTTC	CASTTGQPAGGYTF
NA	TRBV5-1	TRBJ1-2	few	TGCGCCAGCAGCTTCCCCGAGGGCTGGGGCTACACCTTC	CASSFPEGWGYTF
TRBD2	TRBV4-3	TRBJ2-1	NA	TGCGCCAGCAGCCAAGACCTCGGGCGGGGGGTTGATGAGCAGTTCTTC	CASSQDLGRGVDEQFF
NA	TRBV5-1	TRBJ2-7	NA	TGCGCCAGCAGCTCTGACGACACCTACGAGCAGTACTTC	CASSSDDTYEQYF
NA	TRBV5-5	TRBJ1-1	NA	TGTGCCAGCAGCTCCCCAGTACAGGGATTCACTGAAGCTTTCTTT	CASSSPVQGFTEAFF
TRBD1	TRBV6-2/TRBV6-3	TRBJ2-7	NA	TGTGCCAGCAGTGCCGGGACAGGGCGCGACGAGCAGTACTTC	CASSAGTGRDEQYF
TRBD1	TRBV25-1	TRBJ2-3	NA	TGTGCCAGCAGTTCCGGACAGGGGGGCACAGATACGCAGTATTTT	CASSSGQGGTDTQYF
NA	TRBV5-4	TRBJ1-1	NA	TGTGCCACCCAACTGCCGGTCCCGAACACTGAAGCTTTCTTT	CATQLPVPNTEAFF
TRBD1	TRBV6-5	TRBJ1-5	NA	TGTGCCAGCATGGGACAGGGGGTCAGCAATCAGCCCCAGCATTTT	CASMGQGVSNQPQHF
TRBD1	TRBV19	TRBJ1-2	NA	TGTGCCAGTAGTAGTCAACAGGGGGCTGGCGGCTACACCTTC	CASSSQQGAGGYTF
NA	TRBV19	TRBJ1-2	NA	TGTGCCAGTAGTATCACGGCGGGAAGTAACTATGGCTACACCTTC	CASSITAGSNYGYTF
TRBD1	TRBV19	TRBJ1-1	NA	TGTGCCAGTAGTTCCGGGACAGGGTGGTACACTGAAGCTTTCTTT	CASSSGTGWYTEAFF
NA	TRBV19	TRBJ1-4	NA	TGTGCCAGTAGTACTCAGACAGTGGCTAATGAAAAACTGTTTTTT	CASSTQTVANEKLFF
NA	TRBV5-1	TRBJ1-2	NA	TGCGCCAGCAGCTTGGGCGGGACCGCAAACTATGGCTACACCTTC	CASSLGGTANYGYTF
NA	TRBV24-1	TRBJ1-2	few	TGTGCCACCAGTGACTCGCGGCGGGCCGGCTATGGCTACACCTTC	CATSDSRRAGYGYTF
NA	TRBV7-2	TRBJ1-6	NA	TGTGCCAGCAGCTTATTGAGAAGGGAGGCTTCACCCCTCCACTTT	CASSLLRREASPLHF
NA	TRBV7-2	TRBJ2-4	few	TGTGCCAGCAGCCAACCGGACAGAAACATTCAGTACTTC	CASSQPDRNIQYF
TRBD1	TRBV2	TRBJ1-2	NA	TGTGCCAGCAGTGCCCAGGGGGACGTCTACTATGGCTACACCTTC	CASSAQGDVYYGYTF
NA	TRBV6-5	TRBJ2-2	once	TGTGCCAGCAGGTGGGACTCACCCGGGGAGCTGTTTTTT	CASRWDSPGELFF
TRBD1	TRBV11-2	TRBJ1-6	NA	TGTGCCAGCAGCAGGGGACAGGGTAATTCACCCCTCCACTTT	CASSRGQGNSPLHF
TRBD1	TRBV5-1	TRBJ1-5	NA	TGCGCCAGGTCCGGCCCCAGGGGGCAAGGTAATCAGCCCCAGCATTTT	CARSGPRGQGNQPQHF
NA	TRBV3-1/TRBV3-2	TRBJ1-1	NA	TGTGCCAGCAGCCCCCTCCCCGGTACTGAAGCTTTCTTT	CASSPLPGTEAFF
TRBD2	TRBV30	TRBJ2-1	NA	TGTGCCTGGAGGAAAGCGGGGGGGATTGAGCAGTTCTTC	CAWRKAGGIEQFF
NA	TRBV10-2	TRBJ1-1	NA	TGCGCCAGCAGTGCCCAGGGCGGGAACACTGAAGCTTTCTTT	CASSAQGGNTEAFF
TRBD2	TRBV3-1/TRBV3-2	TRBJ2-7	NA	TGTGCCAGCAGCCAGGATACTAGCGGGGGGGCCAAGCAGTACTTC	CASSQDTSGGAKQYF
TRBD1	TRBV11-3	TRBJ1-6	NA	TGTGCCAGCAGCTTGCAAGGGACAGGGGAATCACCCCTCCACTTT	CASSLQGTGESPLHF
TRBD2	TRBV10-3	TRBJ2-2	NA	TGTGCCATCAGTGAGTCTCCCGGGACTAGCGGGGGGAACACCGGGGAGCTGTTTTTT	CAISESPGTSGGNTGELFF
TRBD1	TRBV5-5	TRBJ1-6	NA	TGTGCCAGCAGCTCAACAGGGGATTCACCCCTCCACTTT	CASSSTGDSPLHF
TRBD1	TRBV18	TRBJ2-5	NA	TGTGCCAGCCAAGCCGGGACAGCACAAGAGACCCAGTACTTC	CASQAGTAQETQYF
TRBD2	TRBV19	TRBJ2-3	NA	TGTGCCAGTAGCGGGACTAGCGGGGGAACCTTCCCAGATACGCAGTATTTT	CASSGTSGGTFPDTQYF
NA	TRBV24-1	TRBJ2-3	NA	TGTGCCACCAGTGGGAGAGGGAGCACAGATACGCAGTATTTT	CATSGRGSTDTQYF